This is a list of T cell receptor beta chains from one sample in a study of CD8 T cells in Susac syndrome. TCRdb itself ran the immunoSEQ multiplex PCR reads through MiXCR, one entry per CDR3 protein. The table shows roughly 200,000 distinct CDR3 sequences, with around 95% occurring only once. Input material: CD4+ T cells from PBMCs. All receptors come from a human donor with multiple sclerosis. Each CDR3 is given with its conserved first and last residue. A D gene is named only where the DNA matches it firmly.

j_call | v_call | d_call | cdr3_aa | cdr3_nt
TRBJ2-2 | TRBV20-1 | TRBD1 | CSTPGQGPNTGELFF | TGCAGTACTCCGGGACAGGGGCCGAACACCGGGGAGCTGTTTTTT
TRBJ2-3 | TRBV4-3 | - | CASSQVPGLLTAQYF | TGCGCCAGCAGCCAAGTACCGGGTCTACTAACCGCGCAGTATTTT
TRBJ1-2 | TRBV9 | - | CASSEFRGNGYTF | TGTGCCAGCAGCGAATTCCGGGGGAATGGCTACACCTTC
TRBJ2-7 | TRBV29-1 | - | CSVVGGLDEQYF | TGCAGCGTTGTTGGGGGCCTCGACGAGCAGTACTTC
TRBJ1-1 | TRBV30 | - | CAWTWTSNTEAFF | TGTGCCTGGACGTGGACATCGAACACTGAAGCTTTCTTT
TRBJ2-7 | TRBV9 | - | CASSVDWLGPLYEQYF | TGTGCCAGCAGCGTAGACTGGCTGGGCCCCCTCTACGAGCAGTACTTC
TRBJ1-1 | TRBV29-1 | - | CSGTSGNTEAFF | TGCAGCGGAACCTCGGGGAACACTGAAGCTTTCTTT
TRBJ2-6 | TRBV29-1 | - | CSVEDRARGVLTF | TGCAGCGTTGAAGATCGGGCAAGAGGCGTCCTGACTTTC
TRBJ1-3 | TRBV28 | - | CASSSGLNSGNTIYF | TGTGCCAGCAGTTCAGGACTAAACTCTGGAAACACCATATATTTT
TRBJ2-6 | TRBV4-1 | - | CASSQAGLRSGANVLTF | TGCGCCAGCAGCCAAGCAGGACTGCGCTCTGGGGCCAACGTCCTGACTTTC
TRBJ2-3 | TRBV7-9 | - | CASSLGIRERDTQYF | TGTGCCAGCAGCTTGGGGATTAGAGAGAGAGATACGCAGTATTTT
TRBJ1-5 | TRBV10-3 | - | CAIGRAHSNQPQHF | TGTGCCATCGGGAGGGCCCATAGCAATCAGCCCCAGCATTTT
TRBJ2-5 | TRBV7-3 | - | CASSYLGSSETQYF | TGTGCCAGCAGCTATCTAGGCTCCTCAGAGACCCAGTACTTC
TRBJ2-7 | TRBV3-1 | - | CASSQLSYEQYF | TGTGCCAGCAGCCAACTTTCCTACGAGCAGTACTTC
TRBJ1-2 | TRBV30 | TRBD1 | CAWKGFPTGVNYGYTF | TGTGCCTGGAAGGGGTTCCCGACAGGGGTGAACTATGGCTACACCTTC
TRBJ1-6 | TRBV3-1 | - | CASSPDRGIGPLHF | TGTGCCAGCAGCCCCGACCGAGGCATTGGGCCCCTCCACTTT
TRBJ1-2 | TRBV2 | - | CASRADGGYTF | TGTGCCAGCAGGGCGGATGGTGGCTACACCTTC
TRBJ1-6 | TRBV9 | TRBD1 | CASSVRTGLNSPLHF | TGTGCCAGCAGCGTACGGACAGGGCTTAATTCACCCCTCCACTTT
TRBJ2-5 | TRBV5-6 | TRBD1 | CASSSSQGVAGRETQYF | TGTGCCAGCAGCTCGTCGCAGGGGGTGGCAGGCCGAGAGACCCAGTACTTC
TRBJ1-1 | TRBV20-1 | TRBD1 | CSARPGDSGNTEAFF | TGCAGTGCTAGACCTGGGGACAGTGGGAACACTGAAGCTTTCTTT